This T cell receptor (beta chain) originates from a study of blood T cell repertoires in COVID-19. Overall study context: The analysed material was cDNA or gDNA that came from T cells, B-cell-depleted T cells, or PBMCs.

CDR3 length: 13 amino acids. The V end was cut by 3 bases, the J end by 4 bases, with 13 bases between. The V gene's germline CDR1 is DFQATT and CDR2 SNEGSKA (reference sequence). Generated by immunoSEQ multiplex PCR, the TCRdb table keeps only in-frame clones and is missing some. Seen here are around 40,000 clones, roughly 81% observed once, and the top ten hold approximately 15%. Details on this clone: The sample holds other DNA sequences that translate to the same CDR3.

This clonotype was sampled from a human donor in a cohort sampled during active COVID-19. The source material was peripheral blood. V usage is TRBV20-1 and J usage is TRBJ2-7; either TRBD1 or TRBD2 may fit D (7 bases each). The DNA for the CDR3 is TGCAGTGCTAGTGGGAGGGGGCGGTACGAGCAGTACTTC. Translating it yields CSASGRGRYEQYF.